This TCR beta chain emerged from a study of T-cell memory formation after mild COVID-19. In TCRdb, the 5' RACE reads were re-called with MiXCR into one record per CDR3 protein. The sample shows about 560,000 distinct CDR3 sequences, about 20% of them seen only once. Trimming removed 4 bases from V and 5 bases from J; junction bases left unmatched: 7. CDR1 LNHDA and CDR2 SQIVND come from the germline V gene (reference sequence). The CDR3 covers 14 residues. The chain combines TRBV19 with TRBJ1-1, with 7 bases matching TRBD1. Sequenced material: PBMCs or a T cell subset sorted from them (not recorded which). The TCR sequence derives from an adult woman who had mild COVID-19 (a few samples of this study predate the infection). Cell type and time point are not known. The CDR3 region has the DNA TGTGCCAGTAGTAAAACAGGGGCGCAGACTGAAGCTTTCTTT. Translated: CASSKTGAQTEAFF.